A single sample gave rise to the 22 T cell receptor beta chains below, sequenced in a study of T cells in Graves' hyperthyroidism and ophthalmopathy (dated by TCRdb to the late 2010s). The library came from multiplex PCR. Sequenced using an Illumina HiSeq 2000. Amplification of TCR beta CDR3 regions was carried out from RNA transcripts. The TCR CDR3 was subjected to a first round of RT-PCR using the HTBI primer set and the Qiagen OneStep RT-PCR kit. TCRdb ran its own pipeline on the public reads, namely fastp trimming at Q25 and MiXCR clone calling, and kept in-frame beta chains. Under each unique CDR3 protein, matching rows form one entry showing the most common genes and DNA. This sample has over 700,000 distinct CDR3 sequences in its table, and roughly 37% of those were observed once. The leading ten clones occupy 7.5% to 9.5% of the sample. The sequenced sample was blood. These receptors were taken from a young man with Graves' hyperthyroidism.

This clonotype was seen a single time. This may be a read error: a much more frequent sequence differs by one nucleotide. The rearrangement links TRBV7-9 to TRBJ1-4, with D unclear. The germline V gene has CDR1 SEHNR and CDR2 FQNEAQ (reference sequence). V lost 4 bases and J 0 bases, leaving 15 bases between the germline ends. This CDR3 has 17 amino acids. The CDR3 sequence is CASSSTELPATNEKLFF. The DNA for the CDR3 is TGTGCCAGCAGCTCCACCGAGCTTCCGGCAACTAATGAAAAACTGTTTTTT.

This clonotype has a handful of counts. This chain links TRBV5-5 with TRBJ1-1; D might be TRBD1 (5 bases). Trimming pared 9 bases from V and 1 base from J, leaving 13 bases between. The length of the CDR3 is 13 residues. Germline V gene data show CDR1 as SGHKS and CDR2 as YYEKEE (reference sequence). The CDR3 DNA follows: TGTGCCACGACAGCACTCTCGAACACTGAAGCTTTCTTT. Amino acid sequence: CATTALSNTEAFF.

The CDR3 region has the DNA TGCGCCAGCAGCCGAGGGGACAGGGAATTTGGCTACACCTTC. Translated, it gives CASSRGDREFGYTF. The chain carries TRBV4-1 and TRBJ1-2; 9 bases align to TRBD1. The trim removed 4 bases at V and 7 bases at J, leaving 7 bases unmatched. Germline CDR1 is MGHRA and CDR2 is YSYEKL. CDR3 length: 14 residues.

The rearrangement links TRBV14 to TRBJ1-3, with D unresolved. Germline CDR1 reads SGHDN; CDR2 reads FVKESK. V was clipped by 2 bases and J by 0 bases, with 11 bases between them. The CDR3 has 16 amino acids. The DNA of the CDR3 is TGTGCCAGCAGCCAACTCGTAGGGTTCTCTGGAAACACCATATATTTT. Translated: CASSQLVGFSGNTIYF. Using reference TRBV14 and TRBJ1-3 for the parts outside the CDR3, the full variable domain is EAGVTQFPSHSVIEKGQTVTLRCDPISGHDNLYWYRRVMGKEIKFLLHFVKESKQDESGMPNNRFLAERTGGTYSTLKVQPAELEDSGVYFCASSQLVGFSGNTIYFGEGSWLTVV.

This clonotype was recorded at least ten times. The chain combines TRBV10-3 with TRBJ1-1, with D unresolved. The length of the CDR3 is 15 residues. Germline V gene data show CDR1 as ENHRY and CDR2 as SYGVKD. The germline V and J ends were trimmed by 0 bases and 0 bases, with 8 bases remaining between them. DNA for the CDR3: TGTGCCATCAGTGAGTCTATATTATTGAACACTGAAGCTTTCTTT. It translates to CAISESILLNTEAFF.

V is TRBV9 and J is TRBJ1-1; D uncertain. This CDR3 is built from 14 residues. With 0 bases removed from V and 0 bases from J, the gap between germline ends came to 6 bases. Germline-derived CDR1 and CDR2 are SGDLS and YYNGEE. CDR3 sequence reads: CASSVEPLNTEAFF. CDR3 in DNA: TGTGCCAGCAGCGTAGAGCCTTTGAACACTGAAGCTTTCTTT.

This clonotype was counted at least ten times. The rearrangement joins TRBV9 to TRBJ1-4; 9 bases match TRBD1. The germline V gene encodes CDR1 SGDLS and CDR2 YYNGEE. Trimming removed 0 bases from V and 8 bases from J; junction bases left unmatched: 2. There are 14 residues in the CDR3. The CDR3 sequence is CASSVGTGEEKLFF. DNA of the CDR3: TGTGCCAGCAGCGTAGGGACAGGGGAGGAAAAACTGTTTTTT.

On this clonotype: At one of its ends the junction is not consistent with the germline gene, which may arise from a read error. This chain uses TRBV20-1 with TRBJ2-7; 9 bases line up with TRBD2. CDR1 and CDR2 from the germline V gene are DFQATT and SNEGSKA (reference sequence). This CDR3 region has 16 residues. CDR3 residues: CGAAVVAGGDPYEQYF. The CDR3, as DNA: TGCGGTGCGGCCGTCGTGGCGGGGGGGGACCCATACGAGCAGTACTTC.

The table lists this clonotype with a few counts. Germline is not matched at one junction end, which may reflect a read error. The DNA of the CDR3 is TGTGCCAGCAGTCGCCCCGGGGGGGACTATGGCTACACCTTC. It translates to CASSRPGGDYGYTF. The chain is built from TRBV10-3 and TRBJ1-2; weak D call: TRBD1 (5 bases). Germline CDR1 ENHRY, CDR2 SYGVKD. The CDR3 length is 14 residues.

The chain links TRBV24-1 to TRBJ2-1; perhaps TRBD2 as D (6 bases). Per the germline V gene, CDR1 is KGHDR and CDR2 is SFDVKD. The CDR3 has 14 amino acids. V lost 6 bases and J 5 bases, leaving 13 bases between the germline ends. CDR3 nucleotide sequence: TGTGCCACCAGTCCCTTAGCGGAGGACAATGAGCAGTTCTTC. It translates to CATSPLAEDNEQFF.

This clonotype was detected a few times. The chain is built from TRBV19 and TRBJ1-2; D may be TRBD1 (6 bases). This CDR3 contains 17 residues. The V and J ends lost 3 bases and 4 bases respectively, with 21 bases between them. Germline lookup yields CDR1 LNHDA and CDR2 SQIVND (reference sequence). The CDR3 coding sequence is TGTGCCAGTAGTATCCAGGCAGGGGCCGCCGATGTCTATGGCTACACCTTC. Translation gives CASSIQAGAADVYGYTF. The full variable domain, in which reference TRBV19 and TRBJ1-2 provide the parts outside the CDR3, is DGGITQSPKYLFRKEGQNVTLSCEQNLNHDAMYWYRQDPGQGLRLIYYSQIVNDFQKGDIAEGYSVSREKKESFPLTVTSAQKNPTAFYLCASSIQAGAADVYGYTFGSGTRLTVV.

On this clonotype itself: Given a much more abundant clone one base away, this may be a read error. The genes are TRBV9 and TRBJ2-5; possibly TRBD1 for D (5 bases). The CDR3 is made up of 12 amino acids. V dropped 2 bases and J dropped 5 bases, with 7 bases sitting between them. Germline-derived CDR1 and CDR2 are SGDLS and YYNGEE. DNA of the CDR3: TGTGCCAGCAGCGTGCCAGGGGAGACCCAGTACTTC. It yields the protein CASSVPGETQYF.

The genes are TRBV6-2 or TRBV6-3 and TRBJ1-6; 8 bases are shared with TRBD1. Germline-derived CDR1 and CDR2 are MNHEY and SVGEGT. The CDR3 covers 13 residues. Trimming at V came to 10 bases and at J to 9 bases, leaving 8 bases not matched to a gene. The CDR3 coding sequence is TGTGCCACGCGCGGGACAGGAGGTTCACCCCTCCACTTT. Encoded protein: CATRGTGGSPLHF.

The V and J genes are TRBV6-4 and TRBJ2-1; 10 nucleotides agree with TRBD1. Losses at the gene ends were 2 bases for V and 3 bases for J; bases not matched to a gene: 1. There are 15 residues in the CDR3. CDR1 is MRHNA, CDR2 SNTAGT, per germline. The CDR3 nucleotides are TGTGCCAGCAGTGACCGGGACAGGGGCTACAATGAGCAGTTCTTC. Its protein product is CASSDRDRGYNEQFF.

This clonotype has a count of ten or more. The V and J genes are TRBV19 and TRBJ1-2; D perhaps matches TRBD1 (5 bases). This CDR3 has 13 residues. Looked up from germline, CDR1 is LNHDA and CDR2 is SQIVND (reference sequence). V shed 3 bases and J shed 8 bases, with 13 bases lying between them. CDR3 sequence (DNA): TGTGCCAGTAGTATTGGGGGATTGAGCGGCTACACCTTC. As protein: CASSIGGLSGYTF.

The J gene is TRBJ2-2, the V gene TRBV19, with TRBD2 matching 7 bases. CDR3 length: 16 residues. The trim removed 1 base at V and 1 base at J, leaving 3 bases unmatched. Germline V gene lookup returns CDR1 LNHDA and CDR2 SQIVND (reference sequence). The CDR3 sequence is CASSIGPSGNTGELFF. For the CDR3, the DNA is TGTGCCAGTAGTATAGGTCCTAGCGGGAACACCGGGGAGCTGTTTTTT.

This chain connects TRBV6-5 to TRBJ1-5; 7 nucleotides match TRBD1. The CDR3 is made up of 14 amino acids. Germline V CDR1 and CDR2: MNHEY, SVGAGI. The V and J ends lost 8 bases and 2 bases, in that order; junction bases with no gene match: 6. The DNA of the CDR3 is TGTGCCAGCGGTGAAGGGACAGGCAATCAGCCCCAGCATTTT. Translated: CASGEGTGNQPQHF.

Concerning this clonotype itself: This may stem from a read error, because a much larger clone lies one nucleotide away. V and J are TRBV12-3 or TRBV12-4 and TRBJ1-2, with a possible D match to TRBD1 (6 bases). V was cut by 6 bases and J by 8 bases, with 16 bases left in between. The CDR3 extends over 13 amino acids. In nucleotides, the CDR3 is TGTGCCAGCAGGGACGGACAGCCTATGGGCTACACCTTC. Protein: CASRDGQPMGYTF.

Many counts were recorded for this clonotype. V usage is TRBV7-8 and J usage is TRBJ1-2; the D is unclear. Germline CDR1 SGHVS, CDR2 FQNEAQ. With 2 bases removed from V and 6 bases from J, the gap between germline ends came to 16 bases. This CDR3 has 15 residues. In DNA form, the CDR3 reads TGTGCCAGCAGCTTAAAATCGGCCGGGGAGCATGGCTACACCTTC. This sequence encodes CASSLKSAGEHGYTF. Filled out from reference TRBV7-8 and TRBJ1-2, the complete variable domain reads GAGVSQSPRYKVAKRGQDVALRCDPISGHVSLFWYQQALGQGPEFLTYFQNEAQLDKSGLPSDRFFAERPEGSVSTLKIQRTQQEDSAVYLCASSLKSAGEHGYTFGSGTRLTVV.

With regard to this clonotype: This may stem from a read error, because a much larger clone lies one nucleotide away. The CDR3 carries no conserved terminal phenylalanine or tryptophan, so it likely arises from a read error. The rearrangement links TRBV7-9 to TRBJ2-7; D gene uncertain. The CDR3 is 12 residues long. The germline gives CDR1 SEHNR, CDR2 FQNEAQ (reference sequence). With 4 bases removed from V and 7 bases from J, the gap between germline ends came to 11 bases. CDR3 in DNA: TGTGCCAGCAGCTCTGGCTACCTGGAGCAGTACCTC. It is translated as CASSSGYLEQYL.

This clonotype appeared a few times. The rearrangement uses TRBV29-1 and TRBJ2-7; D is uncertain. The V gene's germline CDR1 is SQVTM and CDR2 ANQGSEA. The CDR3 extends over 14 amino acids. V lost 7 bases and J 0 bases, leaving 16 bases between the germline ends. CDR3 nucleotides: TGCAGCGCCTCAGGTCTACATAGCTCCTACGAGCAGTACTTC. This encodes CSASGLHSSYEQYF.

This clonotype was seen just once. The V gene is TRBV19, the J gene TRBJ2-7; D uncertain. The CDR3 length is 14 residues. Germline CDR1 is LNHDA and CDR2 is SQIVND (reference sequence). The ends were cut back, 5 bases at V and 7 bases at J, with 18 bases in the middle. CDR3 bases: TGTGCCAGTAGTTCCGCCGGCGGCTCCCGGGAGCAGTACTTC. It codes for CASSSAGGSREQYF.